The TCR beta chain under discussion was sequenced for a study of CXCR3-negative and CXCR3-positive naive CD8 T cells. Study context: There were 140 million or so TRB reads altogether, and each library had about 1.5 +/- 0.3 million of them.

CDR1 is DFQATT, CDR2 SNEGSKA, per germline (reference sequence). The CDR3 spans 16 residues. Concerning this clonotype itself: The antigen is unknown.

The TRB cDNA libraries were prepared by 5' RACE with UMI labels. TCRdb processed the 5' RACE reads again and assigns one entry to each CDR3 protein, with no DNA. This table lists about 8,700 distinct CDR3 sequences. Regarding the study as a whole: More hydrophobic TRB CDR3s occurred in CXCR3-positive than in CXCR3-negative naive cells.

Using triplicate sorts, some 320,000 cells were collected each time from every CD8+ T cell subset. Sequences were obtained from naive CXCR3- CD8+ T cells from blood. Stated subset: CD45RO-CCR7+CD27+CD95- naive CD8+ T cells lacking CXCR3 (TNR3-). The clonotype originates from a human donor in good health. Some clones in this sample may be carry-over from other donors' samples. The chain couples TRBV20-1 to TRBJ1-1; TCRdb's assignment of TRBD1 cannot be checked, as there is no DNA. The CDR3 here is CSARELGQGALTEAFF.